A selection of T cell receptor beta chains follows, all from one sample in a study of PD-L1 blockade in urothelial cancer. Clones were sequenced by immunoSEQ multiplex PCR, and TCRdb holds only the in-frame ones, with some missing. The sample lists around 40,000 clones; around 80% were seen once. Here the sequenced sample was PBMCs, taken around atezolizumab (anti-PD-L1) treatment. The source of these receptors is a man in his sixties with urothelial cancer. Both conserved end residues are part of each CDR3. Fields, in order: clone size, J gene, V gene, D gene, CDR3 DNA, CDR3 protein. The D gene is left open where the match is weak. A row's size may be missing; if present it is once, few, many or a size class.

.	TRBJ1-5	TRBV7-2	.	TGTGCCAGCAGCTTAGGACTTAATCAGCCCCAGCATTTT	CASSLGLNQPQHF
.	TRBJ2-3	TRBV7-8	TRBD2	TGTGCCAGCAGCTTAGTAGGGCTAGCGGTCACAGATACGCAGTATTTT	CASSLVGLAVTDTQYF
.	TRBJ2-5	TRBV6-6	.	TGTGCCAGCGCCTTTGTAGGGGGAGAGACCCAGTACTTC	CASAFVGGETQYF
.	TRBJ1-3	TRBV6-5	.	TGTGCCAGCAGTTCGCCCCGTACAGACTCTGGAAACACCATATATTTT	CASSSPRTDSGNTIYF
.	TRBJ1-1	TRBV29-1	TRBD1	TGCAGCGTACTCACAGGGGTGGACACTGAAGCTTTCTTT	CSVLTGVDTEAFF
.	TRBJ2-7	TRBV28	TRBD2	TGTGCCAGCAGTTTATATAAGCATCTCGGGACTAGCGGCACCTACGAGCAGTACTTC	CASSLYKHLGTSGTYEQYF
.	TRBJ2-3	TRBV2	.	TGTGCCAGCAGTGACAGCGGCACAGATACGCAGTATTTT	CASSDSGTDTQYF
.	TRBJ2-5	TRBV28	TRBD2	TGTGCCAGCACTAGCGGGAGTCCAGAGACCCAGTACTTC	CASTSGSPETQYF
.	TRBJ1-4	TRBV28	.	TGTGCCAGCAGTCCCCGGGCCTCGGAGCGGGTAAAGTTTTTT	CASSPRASERVKFF
.	TRBJ1-3	TRBV28	TRBD1	TGTGCCAGCAGTTTAAGACAGGGGGGACTCTCTGGAAACACCATATATTTT	CASSLRQGGLSGNTIYF
few	TRBJ2-7	TRBV28	.	TGTGCCAGCACCTATGTGGGAGACGAGCAGTACTTC	CASTYVGDEQYF
.	TRBJ1-4	TRBV29-1	.	TGCAGCGTTGAAGCGGCAGGAACCCGGGGGACTAATGAAAAACTGTTTTTT	CSVEAAGTRGTNEKLFF
.	TRBJ2-7	TRBV27	.	TGTGCCAGCAGTTTAGCACAGTCCTACGAGCAGTACTTC	CASSLAQSYEQYF
.	TRBJ2-7	TRBV6-5	TRBD2	TGTGCCAGCAGGCCGGGACTAGCAATGAACGAGCAGTACTTC	CASRPGLAMNEQYF
.	TRBJ2-7	TRBV21-1	.	TGTGCCAGCAGCAAAGACAAACCTGTCCCGTACGAGCAGTACTTC	CASSKDKPVPYEQYF
.	TRBJ2-5	TRBV7-9	TRBD2	TGTGCCAGCAGCTTAGGGGGGGGAGAGACCCAGTACTTC	CASSLGGGETQYF
.	TRBJ1-4	TRBV2	TRBD1	TGTGCCAGCCGAACCGGGACAGACTTTGGAAAACTGTTTTTT	CASRTGTDFGKLFF
.	TRBJ2-5	TRBV7-9	.	TGTGCCAGCAGTTTACACGGAGAGACCCAGTACTTC	CASSLHGETQYF
.	TRBJ2-1	TRBV19	TRBD2	TGTGCCAGTAGTATTTCTGTAGCGGGAGTGGGGTACAATGAGCAGTTCTTC	CASSISVAGVGYNEQFF
.	TRBJ2-3	TRBV7-8	TRBD1	TGTGCCAGCCTCGCGGGACAGGGGATAGATACGCAGTATTTT	CASLAGQGIDTQYF
few	TRBJ1-6	TRBV6-1	TRBD1	TGTGCCAGCAGTGCGACAGGGGTGGGGAATTCACCCCTCCACTTT	CASSATGVGNSPLHF
.	TRBJ2-7	TRBV7-6	TRBD1	TGTGCCAGCAGCCCTGTGACAGGGGCCGTTTCCTACGAGCAGTACTTC	CASSPVTGAVSYEQYF